This TCR beta chain was sequenced for a study of T-cell reconstitution after alpha-beta-depleted transplantation in children. General study findings and limits: A year post-transplant, T-cell counts and diversity derived mostly from newly produced T cells. Roughly two months post-transplant, alpha-beta T cells reportedly originated from several hundred graft clones that had expanded.

Notes on this clonotype: Its antigen is currently unknown.

In germline, CDR1 is MNHEY, CDR2 SVGAGI. The CDR3 extends over 15 amino acids. Trimming stripped 0 bases from V and 7 bases from J, with 15 bases between. Unique molecular identifiers featured in how the TCRbeta library was prepared. TCRdb passed the PCR reads through MiXCR, listing each CDR3 protein once. The data show roughly 340,000 distinct CDR3 sequences, with under 20% seen just once and roughly two fifths held by the top ten. This chain joins TRBV6-5 and TRBJ1-2; tentative D call: TRBD1 (5 bases). This clonotype was obtained from a male patient aged 2 to 10 who had a stem cell transplant for acute lymphoblastic leukemia, so the T cells may come from the graft donor. The sequencing here drew on PBMCs, mostly from graft donor cells, taken 360 days after TCRalphabeta/CD19-depleted stem cell transplant. The CDR3 reads CASSYSPGLGAGYTF. DNA for the CDR3: TGTGCCAGCAGTTACTCGCCGGGGTTAGGGGCTGGCTACACCTTC.